The table lists the clone carrying this T cell receptor beta chain with many counts. Its specificity is not known. The data belong to a study of cytomegalovirus exposure and HLA in healthy donors. On the study more broadly: Unique TCRs from HLA-typed donors, 85 million to 100 million of them, were held in an early data release.

General study results and limits: The study put some 150 TCR beta chains on its list as cytomegalovirus-associated. A missense DCLRE1C variant was associated with V- and J-gene trimming of TCR beta chains in a later analysis, and an independent cohort replicated the association. Segments of the TCR beta V type were, in most cases, productive about 90% or about 30% of the time in an earlier analysis.

A multiplex PCR was run with 60 Vbeta primers and 13 Jbeta primers. Libraries were prepared by immunoSEQ multiplex PCR; TCRdb keeps only in-frame clonotypes and omits some of them. Of 60,000 to 75,000 clones in the sample, more than 70% are singletons; the top ten hold 12%. Input material: PBMCs. This TCR was recovered from a woman aged 40 to 50 in good health and CMV-seropositive.

The CDR3 sequence: CASSQRPDRKGSPLHF. The DNA of the CDR3 is TGTGCCAGCAGCCAAAGGCCCGACAGGAAGGGGTCACCCCTCCACTTT. This sequence joins TRBV14 and TRBJ1-6, with D possibly TRBD1 on 6 matching bases. V was pared by 2 bases and J by 10 bases, with 18 bases between. Germline CDR1 reads SGHDN; CDR2 reads FVKESK. The CDR3 runs 16 residues.